The 7 T cell receptor beta chains reported below all come from one sample, sequenced in a study of human T cells and chemical hapten exposure. Time point indicated: pre-sensitization, week 0. As to treatment: therapeutic diphenylcyclopropenone sensitization with weekly scalp DPC. TCRdb itself ran the RACE reads through MiXCR, one entry per CDR3 protein. Of around 300,000 distinct CDR3 sequences in the sample, 7.7% were seen once. The source material was whole blood, sampled in connection with sensitization to the hapten diphenylcyclopropenone (DPC). The origin of the receptors is a man in his late teens or twenties with alopecia areata. Some clones in this sample may be carry-over from other donors' samples.

This clonotype turned up a few times. The rearrangement uses TRBV9 and TRBJ2-5; possibly TRBD2 for D (5 bases). The CDR3 has 12 amino acids. Germline values: CDR1 SGDLS, CDR2 YYNGEE. V lost 3 bases to trimming and J lost 5 bases, with 8 bases between them. The CDR3 loop reads CASSEREETQYF. CDR3 sequence (DNA): TGTGCCAGCAGCGAGAGGGAGGAGACCCAGTACTTC.

There are a few counts of this clonotype. The chain has TRBV29-1 and TRBJ2-5, with D hard to call. V shed 4 bases and J shed 3 bases, with 9 bases lying between them. This CDR3 has 12 amino acids. CDR1 is SQVTM and CDR2 is ANQGSEA in the germline V gene. The CDR3 DNA reads as TGCAGCGTTGCCCCAATAGAAGAGACCCAGTACTTC. It codes for CSVAPIEETQYF.

The chain combines TRBV28 with TRBJ2-1, with D possibly being TRBD1 (6 bases). CDR3 length: 12 amino acids. The germline CDR1 and CDR2 sequences are MDHEN and SYDVKM. The V gene lost 8 bases and the J gene lost 11 bases, with 16 bases spanning the gap. The CDR3 spells CASGTLPVKQFF. The CDR3 DNA reads as TGTGCCAGCGGGACACTACCTGTGAAGCAGTTCTTC.

Remarks on this clonotype: This may come from a read error, since a much larger clone is one base off. The rearrangement uses TRBV20-1 and TRBJ1-5; D is perhaps TRBD1 (6 bases). Germline V gene data show CDR1 as DFQATT and CDR2 as SNEGSKA (reference sequence). The CDR3 length is 13 residues. The CDR3 bases are TGCAGTGCGCCCGTGACAGGCAATCAGTCCCAGCATTTT. It yields the protein CSAPVTGNQSQHF.

This clonotype has a handful of counts. The J gene is TRBJ2-2, the V gene TRBV27; tentative D call: TRBD2 (6 bases). This CDR3 region has 16 residues. Trimming pared 8 bases from V and 4 bases from J, leaving 20 bases between. Germline CDR1 and CDR2: MNHEY and SMNVEV (reference sequence). CDR3 region: CASATPPGVGTGELFF. CDR3 coding DNA: TGTGCCAGCGCTACCCCCCCGGGGGTAGGCACCGGGGAGCTGTTTTTT.

The V and J genes are TRBV5-1 and TRBJ2-3, with D possibly matching TRBD2 (6 bases). Trimming stripped 1 base from V and 5 bases from J, with 8 bases between. CDR1 SGHRS and CDR2 YFSETQ come from the germline V gene. The CDR3 is made up of 13 amino acids. The CDR3 is CASSLRGVDTQYF. The CDR3 nucleotides are TGCGCCAGCAGCTTGCGCGGGGTAGATACGCAGTATTTT.

The rearrangement joins TRBV10-3 to TRBJ1-3; D ambiguous. Germline assignment: CDR1 ENHRY and CDR2 SYGVKD. There are 14 residues in the CDR3. V lost 8 bases and J lost 0, with 11 bases in between. The chain's CDR3 is CAISTRVSGNTIYF. In nucleotides, the CDR3 is TGTGCCATCTCCACGCGGGTCTCTGGAAACACCATATATTTT.